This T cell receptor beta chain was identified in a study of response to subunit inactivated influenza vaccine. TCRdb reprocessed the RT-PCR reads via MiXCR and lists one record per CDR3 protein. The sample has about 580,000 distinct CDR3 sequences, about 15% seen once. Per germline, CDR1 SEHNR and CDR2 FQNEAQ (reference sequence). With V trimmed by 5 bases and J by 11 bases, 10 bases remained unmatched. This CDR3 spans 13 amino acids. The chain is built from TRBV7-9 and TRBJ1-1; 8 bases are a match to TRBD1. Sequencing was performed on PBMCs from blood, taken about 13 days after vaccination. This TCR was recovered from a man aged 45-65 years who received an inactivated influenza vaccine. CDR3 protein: CASSPNGQGEAFF. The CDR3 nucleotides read TGTGCCAGCAGCCCTAACGGACAGGGTGAGGCTTTCTTT.